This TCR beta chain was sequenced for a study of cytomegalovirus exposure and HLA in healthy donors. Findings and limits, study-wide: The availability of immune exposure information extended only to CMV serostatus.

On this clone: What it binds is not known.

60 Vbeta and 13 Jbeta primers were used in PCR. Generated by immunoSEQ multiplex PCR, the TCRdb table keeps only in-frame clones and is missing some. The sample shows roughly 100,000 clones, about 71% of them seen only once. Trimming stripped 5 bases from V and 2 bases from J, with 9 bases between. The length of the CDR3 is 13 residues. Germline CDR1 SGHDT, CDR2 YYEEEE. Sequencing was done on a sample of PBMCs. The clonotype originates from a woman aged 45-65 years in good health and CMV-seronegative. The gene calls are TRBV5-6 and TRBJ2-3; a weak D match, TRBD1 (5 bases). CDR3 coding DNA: TGTGCCAGCAGGACAGTAGCCACAGATACGCAGTATTTT. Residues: CASRTVATDTQYF.